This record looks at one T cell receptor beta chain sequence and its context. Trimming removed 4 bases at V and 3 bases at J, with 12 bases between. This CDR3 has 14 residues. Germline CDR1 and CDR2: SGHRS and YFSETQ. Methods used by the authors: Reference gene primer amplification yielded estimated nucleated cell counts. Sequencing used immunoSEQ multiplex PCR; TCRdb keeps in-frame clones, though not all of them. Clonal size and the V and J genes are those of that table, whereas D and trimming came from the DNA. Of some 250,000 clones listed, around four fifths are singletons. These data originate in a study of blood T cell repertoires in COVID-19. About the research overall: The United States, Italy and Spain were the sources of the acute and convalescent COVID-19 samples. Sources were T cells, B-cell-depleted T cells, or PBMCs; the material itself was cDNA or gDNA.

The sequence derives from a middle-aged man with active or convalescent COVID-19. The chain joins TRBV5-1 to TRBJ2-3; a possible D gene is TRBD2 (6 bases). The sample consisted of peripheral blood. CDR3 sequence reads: CASSPGGPTDTQYF. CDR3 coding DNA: TGCGCCAGCAGCCCAGGAGGGCCGACAGATACGCAGTATTTT.